This TCR beta chain was documented in a study of T cells after yellow fever vaccination. Broader study findings: Shared CD4/CD8 clonotypes were a small share, likely from convergent recombination.

This CDR3 contains 16 residues. With 3 bases removed from V and 4 bases from J, the gap between germline ends came to 19 bases. From germline, CDR1 is LNHNV and CDR2 YYDKDF (reference sequence). TCRdb passed the 5' RACE reads through MiXCR, listing each CDR3 protein once. The sample lists about 200,000 distinct CDR3 sequences; about 3% were seen once. About this clonotype itself: Its matching antigen is unknown.

The source material was CD4+ T cells sorted from PBMCs, sampled 10 days after the yellow fever booster vaccination. This receptor was obtained from a man aged 18 to 29 who received the YFV17D yellow fever vaccine. This chain links TRBV15 with TRBJ2-7; D might be TRBD1 (7 bases). CDR3 sequence reads: CATSREPTGTGYEQYF. The CDR3 DNA reads TGTGCCACCAGCAGGGAGCCGACAGGGACTGGATACGAGCAGTACTTC.